These T cell receptor beta chains were read from a single sample in a study of blood T cell repertoires in COVID-19. Here immunoSEQ multiplex PCR was the method, and the copy in TCRdb shows in-frame clones only, minus some. The repertoire has about 100,000 clones, 79% of them found once; the top ten carry about a sixth. Material for sequencing was peripheral blood. The source of these receptors is a woman at least 80 years old with active or convalescent COVID-19. The CDR3 runs from the conserved cysteine through the conserved F or W. The order of the fields is clone size, J gene, V gene, D gene, CDR3 protein, CDR3 DNA. A D gene is named only where the DNA matches it firmly. Clone size is given for some rows only: seen once, a few or many times, or a class if the clone is expanded.

once TRBJ2-7 TRBV4-3 - CASSPQRGYEQYF TGCGCCAGCAGCCCCCAACGGGGCTACGAGCAGTACTTC
- TRBJ2-5 TRBV19 - CASSIRGETQYF TGTGCCAGTAGTATTCGGGGTGAGACCCAGTACTTC
- TRBJ1-2 TRBV6-5 - CASSREGPGPGYTF TGTGCCAGCAGCCGGGAGGGGCCCGGGCCTGGCTACACCTTC
- TRBJ1-1 TRBV30 - CAWKLEQGFSAFF TGTGCCTGGAAACTCGAACAGGGTTTTTCGGCTTTCTTT
- TRBJ2-3 TRBV2 TRBD2 CARTSGLSTDTQYF TGTGCCAGGACTAGCGGCCTTAGCACAGATACGCAGTATTTT
- TRBJ2-1 TRBV6-2/TRBV6-3 TRBD2 CASGPGLAGHNEQFF TGTGCCAGCGGCCCGGGACTAGCGGGCCACAATGAGCAGTTCTTC
- TRBJ2-1 TRBV11-2 - CASSLDHFGSNGNEQFF TGTGCCAGCAGCTTAGATCACTTCGGGAGTAACGGCAATGAGCAGTTCTTC
- TRBJ2-1 TRBV11-2 TRBD2 CASSPGLAGVAYNEQFF TGTGCCAGCAGCCCCGGGTTAGCGGGAGTCGCCTACAATGAGCAGTTCTTC
- TRBJ2-1 TRBV7-3 - CASSFRGNNEQFF TGTGCCAGCAGCTTTCGGGGGAACAATGAGCAGTTCTTC
- TRBJ1-5 TRBV5-1 - CASSPTPGSNQPQHF TGCGCCAGCAGCCCCACTCCGGGGAGCAATCAGCCCCAGCATTTT
- TRBJ2-3 TRBV5-4 TRBD2 CASSTGGRLATDTQYF TGTGCCAGCAGCACTGGGGGGCGACTAGCGACAGATACGCAGTATTTT
once TRBJ2-2 TRBV21-1 - CASSPPTSGENTGELFF TGTGCCAGCAGCCCACCGACTAGCGGGGAGAACACCGGGGAGCTGTTTTTT
- TRBJ1-1 TRBV11-3 TRBD1 CASSLGTGPNTEAFF TGTGCCAGCAGCTTAGGGACAGGCCCGAACACTGAAGCTTTCTTT